This passage covers 2 T cell receptor beta chains from one sample sequenced in a study of shared clonotypes between healthy human individuals. Assay: immunoSEQ multiplex PCR; the TCRdb copy retains only in-frame clones and omits some. The data contain about a million clones, 60% to 80% of them seen just once; the ten biggest clones take up almost 0.9%. The material sequenced was memory CD4+ T cells from PBMCs. Regarding subset: CD45RA-negative fraction. The receptors shown here come from a man between 18 and 29 years old in good health. Some clones in this sample may be carry-over from other donors' samples.

This clone was observed a single time. This specimen includes other DNA sequences encoding the same CDR3. The rearrangement uses TRBV4-3 and TRBJ2-7; D is possibly TRBD1 (5 bases). Per germline, CDR1 LGHNA and CDR2 YSLEER. The CDR3 extends over 13 amino acids. Trimming took off 0 bases at V and 2 bases at J, with 5 bases between the two ends. CDR3 bases: TGCGCCAGCAGCCAAGAGACAGCCTACGAGCAGTACTTC. It encodes CASSQETAYEQYF.

The chain recombines TRBV5-4 with TRBJ2-7; D is perhaps TRBD1 or TRBD2 (5 bases each). V gave up 4 bases and J gave up 2 bases, with 16 bases separating them. The V gene's germline CDR1 is SGHNT and CDR2 YYREEE (reference sequence). CDR3 size: 15 residues. DNA for the CDR3: TGTGCCAGCAGCCCGGGACGTAACTCGGCCTACGAGCAGTACTTC. Translated: CASSPGRNSAYEQYF. Full variable domain (outside the CDR3, taken from reference TRBV5-4 and TRBJ2-7): ETGVTQSPTHLIKTRGQQVTLRCSSQSGHNTVSWYQQALGQGPQFIFQYYREEENGRGNFPPRFSGLQFPNYSSELNVNALELDDSALYLCASSPGRNSAYEQYFGPGTRLTVT.